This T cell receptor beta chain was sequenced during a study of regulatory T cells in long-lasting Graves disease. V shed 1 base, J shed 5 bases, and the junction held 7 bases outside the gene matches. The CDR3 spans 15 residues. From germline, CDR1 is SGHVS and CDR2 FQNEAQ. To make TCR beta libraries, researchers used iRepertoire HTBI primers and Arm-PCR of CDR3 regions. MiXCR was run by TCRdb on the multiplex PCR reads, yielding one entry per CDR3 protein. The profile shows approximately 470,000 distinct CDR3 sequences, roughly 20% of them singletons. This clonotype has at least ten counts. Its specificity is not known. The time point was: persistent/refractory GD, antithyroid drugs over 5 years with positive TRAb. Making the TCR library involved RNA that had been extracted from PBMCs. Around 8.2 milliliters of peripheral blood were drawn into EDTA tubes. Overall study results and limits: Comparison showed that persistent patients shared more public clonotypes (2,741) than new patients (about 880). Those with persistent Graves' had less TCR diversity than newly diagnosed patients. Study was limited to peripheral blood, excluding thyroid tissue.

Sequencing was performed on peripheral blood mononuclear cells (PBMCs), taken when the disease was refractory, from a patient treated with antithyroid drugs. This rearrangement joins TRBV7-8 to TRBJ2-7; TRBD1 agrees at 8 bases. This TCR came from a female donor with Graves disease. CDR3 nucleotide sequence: TGTGCCAGCAGCTTAGGGACAGGGAAAGCCCACGAGCAGTACTTC. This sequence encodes CASSLGTGKAHEQYF. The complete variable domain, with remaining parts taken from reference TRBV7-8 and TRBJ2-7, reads GAGVSQSPRYKVAKRGQDVALRCDPISGHVSLFWYQQALGQGPEFLTYFQNEAQLDKSGLPSDRFFAERPEGSVSTLKIQRTQQEDSAVYLCASSLGTGKAHEQYFGPGTRLTVT.